A single sample is the source of the 6 T cell receptor beta chains below, sequenced in a study of blood T cell repertoires in COVID-19. Using immunoSEQ multiplex PCR, the repertoire was profiled, and TCRdb retains in-frame clones only, with some absent. The table shows roughly 150,000 clones, with around 83% occurring only once. Material: peripheral blood. These receptor sequences come from a woman aged 45-65 years with acute or convalescent COVID-19.

The rearrangement joins TRBV6-6 to TRBJ2-1, with a possible D match to TRBD2 (6 bases). Germline V gene data show CDR1 as MNHNY and CDR2 as SVGAGI (reference sequence). V shed 5 bases and J shed 10 bases, with 12 bases lying between them. The CDR3 has 12 residues. In nucleotides, the CDR3 is TGTGCCAGCAGTATTAGCGGAGTAGAGCAGTTCTTC. Translating gives CASSISGVEQFF.

The chain links TRBV4-3 to TRBJ1-5; TRBD1 matches 8 bases. The CDR3 totals 15 residues. V shed 0 bases and J 5 bases; nucleotides not matched to a gene: 3. From germline, CDR1 is LGHNA and CDR2 YSLEER. CDR3 sequence reads: CASSQEAGQDQPQHF. In nucleotides, the CDR3 is TGCGCCAGCAGCCAAGAGGCGGGACAGGATCAGCCCCAGCATTTT.

This clone was observed a single time. The genes are TRBV28 and TRBJ1-2, with 10 positions matching TRBD1. This CDR3 is built from 18 residues. Germline trimming cut 3 bases from V and 0 bases from J; bases unmatched to any gene: 10. Germline CDR1 reads MDHEN; CDR2 reads SYDVKM. Written as DNA, the CDR3 is TGTGCCAGCAGTTTCCCCCTAGGACAGGGGGTAGCTAACTATGGCTACACCTTC. It specifies CASSFPLGQGVANYGYTF.

The V and J genes are TRBV28 and TRBJ2-7; a weak D match, TRBD2 (6 bases). Germline loops: CDR1 MDHEN, CDR2 SYDVKM. This CDR3 is 15 amino acids long. V was clipped by 4 bases and J by 3 bases, with 16 bases between them. The CDR3, as DNA: TGTGCCAGCAGTTCCACAGGTCTAGCGAACTACGAGCAGTACTTC. Amino acid sequence: CASSSTGLANYEQYF.

The chain employs TRBV28 and TRBJ1-1, with 10 bases fitting TRBD1. In germline, CDR1 is MDHEN, CDR2 SYDVKM. CDR3 length equals 14 residues. The trim removed 7 bases at V and 7 bases at J, leaving 9 bases unmatched. CDR3 in amino acids: CASKGGQGLGEAFF. The CDR3, as DNA: TGTGCCAGCAAGGGGGGACAGGGGTTAGGTGAAGCTTTCTTT. The entire variable domain, with the rest obtained from reference TRBV28 and TRBJ1-1, is as follows: DVKVTQSSRYLVKRTGEKVFLECVQDMDHENMFWYRQDPGLGLRLIYFSYDVKMKEKGDIPEGYSVSREKKERFSLILESASTNQTSMYLCASKGGQGLGEAFFGQGTRLTVV.

J is TRBJ2-5 and V is TRBV5-1; D is uncertain. Trimming took 0 bases from V and 2 from J, leaving 5 bases between them. This CDR3 spans 13 amino acids. Germline V gene sequence: CDR1 SGHRS, CDR2 YFSETQ. This chain's CDR3 is CASSLATQETQYF. The CDR3 DNA reads TGCGCCAGCAGCTTGGCTACTCAAGAGACCCAGTACTTC. The full variable domain, with the rest looked up from reference TRBV5-1 and TRBJ2-5, is KAGVTQTPRYLIKTRGQQVTLSCSPISGHRSVSWYQQTPGQGLQFLFEYFSETQRNKGNFPGRFSGRQFSNSRSEMNVSTLELGDSALYLCASSLATQETQYFGPGTRLLVL.